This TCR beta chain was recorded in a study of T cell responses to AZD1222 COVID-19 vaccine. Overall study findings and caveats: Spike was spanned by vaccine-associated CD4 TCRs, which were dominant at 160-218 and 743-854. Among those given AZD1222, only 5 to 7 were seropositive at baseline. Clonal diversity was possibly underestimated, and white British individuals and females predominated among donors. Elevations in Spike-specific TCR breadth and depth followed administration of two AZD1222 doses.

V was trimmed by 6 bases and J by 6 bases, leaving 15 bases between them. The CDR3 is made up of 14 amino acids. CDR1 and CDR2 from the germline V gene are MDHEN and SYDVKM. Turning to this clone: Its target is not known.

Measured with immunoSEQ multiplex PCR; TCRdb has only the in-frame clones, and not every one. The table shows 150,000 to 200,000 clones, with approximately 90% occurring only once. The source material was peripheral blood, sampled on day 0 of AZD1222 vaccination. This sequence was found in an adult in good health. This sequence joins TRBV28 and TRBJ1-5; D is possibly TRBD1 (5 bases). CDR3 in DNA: TGTGCCAGCAGGAGACTGACAGCGGGTCAGCCCCAGCATTTT. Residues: CASRRLTAGQPQHF.